One sample yielded the 13 T cell receptor beta chains listed below, sequenced in a study of a mutant IDH1 vaccine in newly diagnosed glioma. Their target antigens are unknown. This sample's time point: week 11, during vaccination. Vaccination used 300 ug of mutant IDH1 20-mer peptide per dose, with topical imiquimod. Sequencing was performed with immunoSEQ multiplex PCR; in TCRdb, only in-frame clones are kept and a portion is missing. The sample carries tens of thousands of clones, approximately 80% recorded once. The source material was PBMCs, sampled from a glioma patient whose treatment included an IDH1 peptide vaccine. All receptors derive from a woman aged 18-30 years with glioma.

This CDR3 reads CSVAGGLLGYTF. For the CDR3, the DNA is TGCAGCGTTGCAGGGGGCCTCCTTGGCTACACCTTC. This rearrangement joins TRBV29-1 to TRBJ1-2, with 8 bases identical to TRBD1. Germline CDR1 is SQVTM and CDR2 is ANQGSEA. V was pared by 4 bases and J by 7 bases, with 5 bases of the junction left unmatched. This CDR3 is built from 12 residues.

This chain connects TRBV9 to TRBJ2-1; tentative D call: TRBD1 (8 bases). The V end lost 7 bases, the J end lost 0 bases, and 14 bases lay between the germline ends. Germline-derived CDR1 and CDR2 are SGDLS and YYNGEE. The CDR3 consists of 15 residues. Here the CDR3 DNA reads TGTGCCAGCGGGGGGGGGACAGGCTCCTACAATGAGCAGTTCTTC. This sequence encodes CASGGGTGSYNEQFF.

V and J are TRBV18 and TRBJ2-5, with unresolved D. Germline CDR1 and CDR2: KGHSH and LQKENI. Trimming cost V 2 bases and J 5 bases, with 9 bases left between them. The CDR3 contains 13 residues. The CDR3: CASSPIVRETQYF. As DNA, the CDR3 is TGTGCCAGCTCACCAATCGTTCGGGAGACCCAGTACTTC. The variable domain in full, completed from reference TRBV18 and TRBJ2-5, reads NAGVMQNPRHLVRRRGQEARLRCSPMKGHSHVYWYRQLPEEGLKFMVYLQKENIIDESGMPKERFSAEFPKEGPSILRIQQVVRGDSAAYFCASSPIVRETQYFGPGTRLLVL.

This clone was recorded only once. The chain is built from TRBV29-1 and TRBJ2-1; tentative D call: TRBD1 (6 bases). V gave up 1 base and J gave up 0 bases, with 13 bases separating them. The CDR3 runs to 16 residues. Germline V gene sequence: CDR1 SQVTM, CDR2 ANQGSEA. The CDR3: CSVEGSGARSYNEQFF. CDR3 nucleotides: TGCAGCGTTGAAGGGTCAGGGGCCCGCTCCTACAATGAGCAGTTCTTC.

V gene TRBV9 combines with J gene TRBJ2-7, with 7 bases aligning to TRBD1. The germline CDR1 and CDR2 sequences are SGDLS and YYNGEE. The CDR3 sequence is 13 residues long. V gave up 3 bases and J gave up 7 bases; unmatched junction bases: 7. Here the CDR3 DNA reads TGTGCCAGCAGCGGCGACAGGGCTGGGGAGCAGTACTTC. This codes for CASSGDRAGEQYF. Variable domain in full (rest from reference TRBV9 and TRBJ2-7): DSGVTQTPKHLITATGQRVTLRCSPRSGDLSVYWYQQSLDQGLQFLIQYYNGEERAKGNILERFSAQQFPDLHSELNLSSLELGDSALYFCASSGDRAGEQYFGPGTRLTVT.

The J gene is TRBJ1-5, the V gene TRBV19; D gene unclear. Germline V gene data show CDR1 as LNHDA and CDR2 as SQIVND (reference sequence). This CDR3 region has 14 residues. The germline V and J ends were trimmed by 3 bases and 1 base, with 7 bases remaining between them. The CDR3 nucleotides read TGTGCCAGTAGTATCGGATCGAGCAATCAGCCCCAGCATTTT. Translating it yields CASSIGSSNQPQHF.

This clone has just a few counts. The chain carries TRBV2 and TRBJ1-1; TRBD1 is a possible D gene (5 bases). There are 14 residues in the CDR3. V gave up 6 bases and J gave up 1 base, with 12 bases separating them. Per the germline V gene, CDR1 is SNHLY and CDR2 is FYNNEI. DNA of the CDR3: TGTGCCAGCAGCCCTATCACAGGGAACACTGAAGCTTTCTTT. Its translation: CASSPITGNTEAFF.

The rearrangement joins TRBV4-1 to TRBJ2-5; tentative D call: TRBD1 (5 bases). The CDR3 runs 16 residues. The V gene lost 0 bases and the J gene lost 4 bases, with 15 bases spanning the gap. In germline, CDR1 is MGHRA, CDR2 YSYEKL. The CDR3 spells CASSQDLIGVRETQYF. The CDR3 DNA follows: TGCGCCAGCAGCCAAGATTTGATAGGGGTAAGAGAGACCCAGTACTTC.

The genes are TRBV6-4 and TRBJ2-3; D remains unclear. CDR3 size: 15 residues. The germline CDR1 and CDR2 sequences are MRHNA and SNTAGT. V shed 5 bases and J shed 0 bases, with 12 bases lying between them. CDR3 coding DNA: TGTGCCAGCAGTATTTCGGCGGAAAGCACAGATACGCAGTATTTT. Residues: CASSISAESTDTQYF.

The chain joins TRBV13 to TRBJ2-5, with 7 bases lining up with TRBD1. V trimming: 6 bases; J trimming: 1 base; junction bases outside the gene matches: 8. The CDR3 extends over 15 amino acids. Germline V gene sequence: CDR1 PRHDT, CDR2 FYEKMQ (reference sequence). CDR3 residues: CASRSRTGFQETQYF. The DNA for the CDR3 is TGTGCCAGCAGAAGCAGGACAGGATTCCAAGAGACCCAGTACTTC.

This clone was observed once. This sequence joins TRBV15 and TRBJ2-3, with D possibly TRBD1 on 6 matching bases. V was pared by 2 bases and J by 1 base, with 19 bases between. CDR3 length: 18 residues. Germline V CDR1 and CDR2: LNHNV, YYDKDF (reference sequence). The CDR3 loop reads CATSRSNLQGVGTDTQYF. The CDR3, as DNA: TGTGCCACCAGCAGAAGTAACTTACAGGGCGTTGGCACAGATACGCAGTATTTT.

This clone was detected only a few times. The rearrangement joins TRBV7-2 to TRBJ2-5, with 12 bases matching TRBD2. Germline V CDR1 and CDR2: SGHTA, FQGNSA. The CDR3 length is 16 residues. Trimming took 7 bases from V and 5 from J; bases not matched to a gene: 11. This CDR3 reads CASTLGLAGGQETQYF. CDR3 nucleotide sequence: TGTGCCAGCACCCTAGGGCTAGCGGGGGGGCAGGAGACCCAGTACTTC.

The chain recombines TRBV30 with TRBJ2-3; D call uncertain. V dropped 4 bases and J dropped 0 bases, with 11 bases sitting between them. This CDR3 region has 14 residues. Germline V lookup: CDR1 GTSNPN, CDR2 SVGIG (reference sequence). The CDR3 loop is CAWTGHVSTDTQYF. CDR3 bases: TGTGCCTGGACCGGCCACGTCAGCACAGATACGCAGTATTTT.